This T cell receptor (beta chain) is drawn from a study of T cells in Graves' hyperthyroidism and ophthalmopathy. Researchers took RNA transcripts and amplified the TCR beta CDR3 regions from them. Initially, a first-round RT-PCR of the TCR CDR3 employed the HTBI primer set. TCRdb re-derived calls from the multiplex PCR reads in MiXCR, one entry per CDR3 protein. The sample lists hundreds of thousands of distinct CDR3 sequences; around 42% were seen once. Study outcomes and limitations: Most thyroid clonotypes expanded above 0.001 appeared in blood too.

The CDR3 extends over 14 amino acids. The V end lost 0 bases, the J end lost 0 bases, and 9 bases lay between the germline ends. Germline assignment: CDR1 DFQATT and CDR2 SNEGSKA (reference sequence). This clonotype has only a few counts. Antigen: not known. Absent ophthalmopathy progression within 18 months defined stable Graves' hyperthyroidism. J is TRBJ2-7 and V is TRBV20-1, with D unresolved. The source material was peripheral blood or thyroid tissue (not recorded which). This receptor was identified in a woman between 18 and 29 years old with Graves' hyperthyroidism. The CDR3 nucleotides read TGCAGTGCTAGAGACCGTGGTCTCTCCTACGAGCAGTACTTC. Translated: CSARDRGLSYEQYF.